This T cell receptor beta chain came from a study of T cell changes during pregnancy in multiple sclerosis. Sequenced by immunoSEQ multiplex PCR; TCRdb stores in-frame clones only, minus some. This table has more than 95,000 clones, around 94% appearing once. V trimming: 5 bases; J trimming: 9 bases; junction bases outside the gene matches: 8. Germline CDR1 and CDR2: SEHNR and FQNEAQ (reference sequence). The CDR3 length is 14 residues. The source was peripheral blood, collected after pregnancy. The chain has TRBV7-9 and TRBJ2-1; 9 bases are a match to TRBD1. This TCR derives from a female donor with multiple sclerosis, enrolled in a pregnancy study. CDR3 amino acids: CASSKHRGRFEQFF. Here the CDR3 DNA reads TGTGCCAGCAGCAAGCACAGGGGGCGCTTTGAGCAGTTCTTC.